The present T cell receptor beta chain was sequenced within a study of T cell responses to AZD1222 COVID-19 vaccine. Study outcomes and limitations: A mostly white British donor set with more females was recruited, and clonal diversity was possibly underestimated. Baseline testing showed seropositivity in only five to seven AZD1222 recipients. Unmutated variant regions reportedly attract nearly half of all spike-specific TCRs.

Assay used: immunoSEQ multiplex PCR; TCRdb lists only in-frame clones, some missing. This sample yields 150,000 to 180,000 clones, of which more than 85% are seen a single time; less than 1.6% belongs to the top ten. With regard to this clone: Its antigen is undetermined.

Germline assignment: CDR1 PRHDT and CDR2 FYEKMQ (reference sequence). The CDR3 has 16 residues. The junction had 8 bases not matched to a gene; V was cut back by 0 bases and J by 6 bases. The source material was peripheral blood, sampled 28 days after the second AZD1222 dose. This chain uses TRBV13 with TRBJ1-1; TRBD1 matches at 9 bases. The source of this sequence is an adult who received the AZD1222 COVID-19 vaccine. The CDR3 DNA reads TGTGCCAGCAGCTTAGGGGGCGGGACAGGGAGGCCTGAAGCTTTCTTT. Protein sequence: CASSLGGGTGRPEAFF.